The 24 T cell receptor beta chains below all came from one sample that was sequenced in a study of T cells in tuberculosis. Data came from immunoSEQ multiplex PCR; TCRdb stores just in-frame clones and leaves some out. Altogether roughly 35,000 clones are present, approximately 94% being singletons, with the ten largest covering about an eighth. Sequenced: PBMCs. All receptors come from a donor between 10 and 35 years old with latent tuberculosis or without tuberculosis infection. Some clones in this sample may be carry-over from other donors' samples.

The chain's CDR3 is CASSLFSAGYGYTF. CDR3 nucleotide sequence: TGTGCCAGCAGCTTATTTTCCGCCGGTTATGGCTACACCTTC. The V and J genes are TRBV11-2 and TRBJ1-2; D gene unclear. Germline V gene lookup returns CDR1 SGHAT and CDR2 FQNNGV. The CDR3 runs to 14 residues. With 2 bases removed from V and 5 bases from J, the gap between germline ends came to 12 bases.

The chain couples TRBV18 to TRBJ1-2, with TRBD1 matching over 7 bases. CDR3 size: 14 residues. V was pared by 0 bases and J by 4 bases, with 2 bases of the junction left unmatched. The germline V gene encodes CDR1 KGHSH and CDR2 LQKENI. As DNA, the CDR3 is TGTGCCAGCTCACCACCCGGGGACAGCTATGGCTACACCTTC. Translating gives CASSPPGDSYGYTF.

The genes are TRBV19 and TRBJ2-3; TRBD1 might be the D (6 bases). The ends were cut back, 3 bases at V and 2 bases at J, with 18 bases in the middle. The CDR3 has 17 amino acids. The germline CDR1 and CDR2 sequences are LNHDA and SQIVND (reference sequence). The CDR3 nucleotides read TGTGCCAGTAGTATGGATTGGACAGAAACATACACAGATACGCAGTATTTT. Amino acid sequence: CASSMDWTETYTDTQYF.

DNA of the CDR3: TGTGCCAGCAGTGTTTTAAGAGGGGGCGATTCTGGCTACACCTTC. Translation: CASSVLRGGDSGYTF. The chain joins TRBV2 to TRBJ1-2, with TRBD1 matching 7 bases. Germline lookup yields CDR1 SNHLY and CDR2 FYNNEI. Trimming cost V 4 bases and J 7 bases; bases outside gene matches: 12. The CDR3 loop spans 15 amino acids.

V gene TRBV6-6 combines with J gene TRBJ2-2; tentatively, D is TRBD2 (6 bases). This CDR3 has 16 amino acids. V was cut by 6 bases and J by 2 bases, with 16 bases left in between. The V gene's germline CDR1 is MNHNY and CDR2 SVGAGI (reference sequence). The CDR3, as DNA: TGTGCCAGCAGACCACCGGGACTTCCCAACACCGGGGAGCTGTTTTTT. Amino acid sequence: CASRPPGLPNTGELFF.

This chain joins TRBV5-6 and TRBJ1-4; no clear D. Germline CDR1 SGHDT, CDR2 YYEEEE. V gave up 0 bases and J gave up 0 bases, with 15 bases separating them. This CDR3 is 18 amino acids long. CDR3 in amino acids: CASSLAGSRRATNEKLFF. The CDR3 DNA reads TGTGCCAGCAGCTTGGCGGGGTCCAGGAGGGCAACTAATGAAAAACTGTTTTTT.

The chain links TRBV4-1 to TRBJ2-1; TRBD2 agrees at 11 bases. Germline CDR1 and CDR2: MGHRA and YSYEKL. The CDR3 loop spans 17 amino acids. The V gene end was trimmed by 4 bases and the J gene end by 5 bases; junction bases not matched to a gene: 10. The CDR3 DNA follows: TGCGCCAGCAGCCCAAGACTAGCGGGGTTTAGGGACAATGAGCAGTTCTTC. Translating it yields CASSPRLAGFRDNEQFF.

This chain uses TRBV4-3 with TRBJ1-3; D is uncertain. V lost 0 bases to trimming and J lost 0 bases, with 12 bases between them. Germline assignment: CDR1 LGHNA and CDR2 YSLEER. The CDR3 covers 17 residues. CDR3 bases: TGCGCCAGCAGCCAAGAAGCCCCACAGTTCTCTGGAAACACCATATATTTT. As protein: CASSQEAPQFSGNTIYF.

The chain links TRBV7-5 to TRBJ2-3; the table's D call of TRBD2 was not tested on the DNA. TRBV7-5 has pseudogene status. The CDR3 loop spans 17 amino acids. CDR3: CARSLAASGGVADTQYF. The CDR3 DNA reads as TGTGCCAGAAGCTTAGCCGCCAGCGGGGGGGTGGCAGATACGCAGTATTTT.

The rearrangement uses TRBV29-1 and TRBJ2-2, with D possibly being TRBD2 (6 bases). This CDR3 is 13 amino acids long. Germline assignment: CDR1 SQVTM and CDR2 ANQGSEA. The V and J ends lost 4 bases and 7 bases respectively, with 13 bases between them. DNA for the CDR3: TGCAGCGTTGTAAGGGCGCGGGGCGGGGAGCTGTTTTTT. It specifies CSVVRARGGELFF.

The table lists this clone with a count of one. The chain combines TRBV5-6 with TRBJ1-1; TRBD1 matches 7 bases. Germline assignment: CDR1 SGHDT and CDR2 YYEEEE. With 2 bases clipped from V and 3 bases from J, the junction kept 4 bases outside the gene matches. CDR3 size: 14 residues. The CDR3 bases are TGTGCCAGCAGCTTCGACAGGGCGGACACTGAAGCTTTCTTT. Its translation is CASSFDRADTEAFF.

This rearrangement joins TRBV30 to TRBJ1-5, with TRBD1 as a possible D gene (6 bases). The V gene lost 4 bases and the J gene lost 4 bases, with 11 bases spanning the gap. The CDR3 runs 13 residues. Germline V gene sequence: CDR1 GTSNPN, CDR2 SVGIG (reference sequence). The CDR3 is CAWTRGANQPQHF. CDR3 bases: TGTGCCTGGACTCGGGGGGCGAATCAGCCCCAGCATTTT.

V gene TRBV5-1 combines with J gene TRBJ2-3, with D possibly being TRBD1 (7 bases). The CDR3 spans 18 residues. CDR1 is SGHRS and CDR2 is YFSETQ in the germline V gene. Trimming stripped 0 bases from V and 2 bases from J, with 19 bases between. The CDR3 sequence: CASSLGLGGQGVTDTQYF. The CDR3 nucleotides read TGCGCCAGCAGCTTGGGGCTCGGAGGGCAGGGGGTCACAGATACGCAGTATTTT.

The chain has TRBV4-3 and TRBJ2-3, with a tentative D call TRBD2 (6 bases). CDR1 is LGHNA, CDR2 YSLEER, per germline. V was pared by 0 bases and J by 4 bases, with 14 bases between. The CDR3 covers 16 residues. The CDR3 region is CASSQDQGGMADTQYF. The CDR3 DNA follows: TGCGCCAGCAGCCAAGATCAAGGAGGGATGGCAGATACGCAGTATTTT.

As DNA, the CDR3 is TGTGCCAGCATGGGGACAGGGGCGAATGGCTACACCTTC. It yields the protein CASMGTGANGYTF. The rearrangement joins TRBV6-1 to TRBJ1-2; 10 bases fit TRBD1. This CDR3 comprises 13 residues. J was trimmed by 6 bases and V by 7 bases; bases with no gene match: 5. CDR1 is MNHNS and CDR2 is SASEGT in the germline V gene.

This chain uses TRBV5-1 with TRBJ2-1; no reliable D call. CDR1 is SGHRS, CDR2 YFSETQ, per germline. V lost 3 bases and J lost 0, with 10 bases in between. This CDR3 region has 15 residues. CDR3 DNA sequence: TGCGCCAGCAGCTCCACAGAGAGCTCCTACAATGAGCAGTTCTTC. Residues: CASSSTESSYNEQFF.

The gene calls are TRBV7-2 and TRBJ1-3; D may be TRBD1 (5 bases). V was pared by 5 bases and J by 3 bases, with 11 bases between. This CDR3 is 14 amino acids long. In germline, CDR1 is SGHTA, CDR2 FQGNSA. The CDR3 sequence is CASSTQGGGNTIYF. In DNA, the CDR3 is TGTGCCAGCAGCACCCAGGGTGGTGGAAACACCATATATTTT.

The chain is built from TRBV11-2 and TRBJ1-1; 8 positions agree with TRBD1. The length of the CDR3 is 18 residues. J was trimmed by 2 bases and V by 3 bases; bases with no gene match: 14. Germline V gene sequence: CDR1 SGHAT, CDR2 FQNNGV. The CDR3 loop reads CASSLGGAQGDENTEAFF. In DNA form, the CDR3 reads TGTGCCAGCAGCTTGGGGGGGGCACAGGGGGATGAAAACACTGAAGCTTTCTTT.

The rearrangement uses TRBV2 and TRBJ2-7; tentative D call: TRBD1 (6 bases). V lost 6 bases and J lost 6, with 15 bases in between. This CDR3 is 13 amino acids long. Germline V gene sequence: CDR1 SNHLY, CDR2 FYNNEI. As DNA, the CDR3 is TGTGCCAGCAGCCAAGAACAGGGTTCCGAGCAGTACGTC. Translated, it gives CASSQEQGSEQYV.

V is TRBV5-1 and J is TRBJ1-1; D remains unclear. The CDR3 has 13 amino acids. V was clipped by 2 bases and J by 4 bases, with 9 bases between them. The germline V gene encodes CDR1 SGHRS and CDR2 YFSETQ. The CDR3 sequence: CASSFESGTEAFF. The CDR3 DNA is TGCGCCAGCAGCTTTGAGTCAGGCACTGAAGCTTTCTTT.

The gene calls are TRBV5-1 and TRBJ2-7; D possibly corresponds to TRBD2 (5 bases). V lost 4 bases and J 7 bases, leaving 18 bases between the germline ends. The CDR3 contains 14 residues. The germline V gene has CDR1 SGHRS and CDR2 YFSETQ. The CDR3 loop is CASSGFAESGEQYF. The CDR3 nucleotides are TGCGCCAGCAGCGGGTTTGCGGAATCGGGGGAGCAGTACTTC.

The CDR3 loop is CASSQAGTGNLYEQYV. The CDR3 coding sequence is TGCGCCAGCAGCCAAGCCGGGACAGGGAATTTATACGAGCAGTACGTC. The chain employs TRBV4-1 and TRBJ2-7, with 9 bases identical to TRBD1. V shed 1 base, J shed 4 bases, and the junction held 8 bases outside the gene matches. Germline V gives CDR1 MGHRA, CDR2 YSYEKL. The CDR3 sequence is 16 residues long.

The V and J genes are TRBV5-1 and TRBJ1-2, with 11 bases lining up with TRBD1. Germline CDR1 SGHRS, CDR2 YFSETQ. The trim removed 6 bases at V and 4 bases at J, leaving 8 bases unmatched. This CDR3 has 15 residues. CDR3: CASTRTGGEGYGYTF. CDR3 sequence (DNA): TGCGCCAGCACACGGACAGGGGGCGAGGGCTATGGCTACACCTTC.

Of note for this clone: The junction and the germline gene differ at one end; a read error may be behind it. The chain has TRBV5-4 and TRBJ2-5; a weak D match, TRBD2 (6 bases). The germline V gene encodes CDR1 SGHNT and CDR2 YYREEE (reference sequence). This CDR3 is built from 14 residues. CDR3 protein: CASSLRLGEETQYF. Written as DNA, the CDR3 is TGTGCCAGTAGCTTGAGACTAGGGGAAGAGACCCAGTACTTC.